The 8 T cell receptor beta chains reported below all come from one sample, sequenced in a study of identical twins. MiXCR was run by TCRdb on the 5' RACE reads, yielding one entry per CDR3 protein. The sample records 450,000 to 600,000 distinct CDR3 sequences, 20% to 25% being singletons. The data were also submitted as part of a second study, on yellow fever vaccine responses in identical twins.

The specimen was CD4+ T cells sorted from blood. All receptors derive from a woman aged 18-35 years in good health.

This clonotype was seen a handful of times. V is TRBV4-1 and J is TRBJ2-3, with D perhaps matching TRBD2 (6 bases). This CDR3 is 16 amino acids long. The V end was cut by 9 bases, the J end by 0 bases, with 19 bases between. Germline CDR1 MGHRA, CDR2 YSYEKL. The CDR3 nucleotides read TGCGCCAGTACCCCAAGTGGGACTTCTAGCACAGATACGCAGTATTTT. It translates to CASTPSGTSSTDTQYF.

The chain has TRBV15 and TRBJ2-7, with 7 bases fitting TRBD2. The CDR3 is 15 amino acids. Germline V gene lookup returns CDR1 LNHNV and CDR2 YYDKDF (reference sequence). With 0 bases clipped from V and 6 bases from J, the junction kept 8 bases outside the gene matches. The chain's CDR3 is CATSRDYGGSAEQYF. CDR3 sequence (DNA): TGTGCCACCAGCAGAGATTACGGCGGGAGCGCCGAGCAGTACTTC.

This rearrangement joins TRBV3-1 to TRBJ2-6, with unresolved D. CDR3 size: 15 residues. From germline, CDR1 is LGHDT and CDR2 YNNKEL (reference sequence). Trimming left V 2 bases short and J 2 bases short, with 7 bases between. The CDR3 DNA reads TGTGCCAGCAGCCAAAATGTAGCTGGGGCCAACGTCCTGACTTTC. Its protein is CASSQNVAGANVLTF.

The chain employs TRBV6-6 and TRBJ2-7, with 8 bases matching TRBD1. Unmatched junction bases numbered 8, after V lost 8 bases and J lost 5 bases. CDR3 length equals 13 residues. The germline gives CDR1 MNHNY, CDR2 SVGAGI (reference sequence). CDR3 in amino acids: CASSGQGRNEQYF. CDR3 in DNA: TGTGCCAGCTCCGGACAGGGCAGGAACGAGCAGTACTTC.

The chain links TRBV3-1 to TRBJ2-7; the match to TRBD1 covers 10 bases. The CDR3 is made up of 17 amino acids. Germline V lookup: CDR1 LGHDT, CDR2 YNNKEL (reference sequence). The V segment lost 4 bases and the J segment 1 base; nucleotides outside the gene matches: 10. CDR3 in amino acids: CASSRLSGQGVSYEQYF. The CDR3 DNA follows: TGTGCCAGCAGCCGCCTATCAGGACAGGGGGTATCCTACGAGCAGTACTTC.

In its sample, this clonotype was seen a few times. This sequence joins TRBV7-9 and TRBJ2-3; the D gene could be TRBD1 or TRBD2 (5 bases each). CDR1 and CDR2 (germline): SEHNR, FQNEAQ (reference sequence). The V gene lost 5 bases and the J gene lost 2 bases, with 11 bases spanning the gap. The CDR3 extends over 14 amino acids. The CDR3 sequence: CASSNRDVTDTQYF. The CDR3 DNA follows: TGTGCCAGCAGCAATCGGGACGTCACAGATACGCAGTATTTT.

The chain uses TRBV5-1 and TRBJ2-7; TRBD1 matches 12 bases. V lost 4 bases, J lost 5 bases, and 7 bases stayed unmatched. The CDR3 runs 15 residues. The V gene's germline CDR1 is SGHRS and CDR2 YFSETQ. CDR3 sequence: CASSLEGQGADEQYF. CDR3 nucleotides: TGCGCCAGCAGCCTAGAGGGACAGGGGGCCGACGAGCAGTACTTC.

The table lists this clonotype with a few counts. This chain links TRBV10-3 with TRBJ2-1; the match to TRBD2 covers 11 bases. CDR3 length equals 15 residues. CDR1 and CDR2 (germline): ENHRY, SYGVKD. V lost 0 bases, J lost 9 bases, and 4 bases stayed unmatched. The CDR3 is CAISESTSGVFEQFF. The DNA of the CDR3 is TGTGCCATCAGTGAGTCGACTAGCGGGGTTTTTGAGCAGTTCTTC.